A selection of T cell receptor beta chains follows, all from one sample in a study of technical replicates of blood from several donors. Profiling relied on immunoSEQ multiplex PCR, and the TCRdb table lists in-frame clones only, not all of them. This sample yields 74,000 or so clones, of which about 96% are seen a single time; around 0.2% belongs to the top ten. Sequencing used T cells isolated from PBMCs. The receptors stem from a human donor in good health. CDR3s include the opening cysteine and the closing phenylalanine or tryptophan. Each record gives: CDR3 DNA, CDR3 protein, D gene, V gene, J gene, clone size. D genes are given only for firm matches. Rows may omit the clone size; those that give it use once, few, many or a size class.

TGTGCCAGCAGCTTAGAGGGACAGGGAGTCATCTATGGCTACACCTTC	CASSLEGQGVIYGYTF	TRBD1	TRBV7-8	TRBJ1-2	NA
TGTGCCAGCAGCCAATTGGGGACAGATTTTGAGCAGTACTTC	CASSQLGTDFEQYF	TRBD1	TRBV16	TRBJ2-7	NA
TGTGCCAGCAGCTTGGAAGCTAGCGGGAGTGCAGATACGCAGTATTTT	CASSLEASGSADTQYF	TRBD2	TRBV5-4	TRBJ2-3	NA
TGTGCCATCAATCCAGGGACCGGGGAGCTGTTTTTT	CAINPGTGELFF	NA	TRBV10-3	TRBJ2-2	NA
TGCGCCAGCAGTGCGGACAGGGTCCGCTACACCTTC	CASSADRVRYTF	TRBD1	TRBV10-2	TRBJ1-2	NA
TGCGCCAGCAGCACACCGTACGAGCAGTACTTC	CASSTPYEQYF	NA	TRBV4-1	TRBJ2-7	NA
TGTGCCAGCAGATCCTTTCTGACAGGGGCAAGGGACACCGGGGAGCTGTTTTTT	CASRSFLTGARDTGELFF	TRBD1	TRBV11-2	TRBJ2-2	NA
TGTGCCAGTGTTAGTAGTGTCGGGAGCGACACTGAAGCTTTCTTT	CASVSSVGSDTEAFF	NA	TRBV19	TRBJ1-1	NA
TGTGCCAGCAGACCTGTCCAGGGGACCGGGGAGCTGTTTTTT	CASRPVQGTGELFF	NA	TRBV7-6	TRBJ2-2	NA
TGTGCCTGGAGTGTACTAGCGGCGGAGAGCTCCTATAATTCACCCCTCCACTTT	CAWSVLAAESSYNSPLHF	NA	TRBV30	TRBJ1-6	NA
TGTGCCAGCTCACCTTCGAGGTCCACAGGGGGCTCTGGAAACACCATATATTTT	CASSPSRSTGGSGNTIYF	TRBD1	TRBV18	TRBJ1-3	NA
TGTGCCAGCAGCCCAATGACAGGGAGAAACAATGAGCAGTTCTTC	CASSPMTGRNNEQFF	TRBD1	TRBV7-6	TRBJ2-1	NA
TGTGCCAGCAGCCTTCGACAGGGGGAGTCCTACGAGCAGTACTTC	CASSLRQGESYEQYF	TRBD1	TRBV27	TRBJ2-7	once
TGTGCCAGCAGTATCGCTAGCGGGGCCCACTACGAGCAGTACTTC	CASSIASGAHYEQYF	TRBD2	TRBV28	TRBJ2-7	NA
TGTGCCAGCAGTGAACCATGGGGGACTAGCGCCTACGAGCAGTACTTC	CASSEPWGTSAYEQYF	TRBD2	TRBV2	TRBJ2-7	NA
TGTGCCAGCAGCGAGGGGGACCTTCCTGGGGCCAACGTCCTGACTTTC	CASSEGDLPGANVLTF	NA	TRBV9	TRBJ2-6	NA
TGTGCCAGCAGTTACTCGACAGGGGTGGGCACTGAAGCTTTCTTT	CASSYSTGVGTEAFF	TRBD1	TRBV6-5	TRBJ1-1	NA
TGTGCCAGCAGCGTAGGGTTAGCTAATTCACCCCTCCACTTT	CASSVGLANSPLHF	NA	TRBV9	TRBJ1-6	NA
TGTGCCAGCAGTATCTCCGGGACACCTTCCTACGAGCAGTACTTC	CASSISGTPSYEQYF	NA	TRBV6-1	TRBJ2-7	NA
TGTGCCAGCAGCCCTAGAGGCAGGGCCAGCACATCCTACGAGCAGTACTTC	CASSPRGRASTSYEQYF	NA	TRBV7-8	TRBJ2-7	NA
TGCAGCGTTGTTCCAGGGACAAACTATGGCTACACCTTC	CSVVPGTNYGYTF	NA	TRBV29-1	TRBJ1-2	NA
TGTGCCAGCAGCTTGGTAGGGGAAAATGAGCAGTTCTTC	CASSLVGENEQFF	NA	TRBV5-6	TRBJ2-1	once
TGTGCCAGCAGTGATACCGGGACAGCCTACGAGCAGTACTTC	CASSDTGTAYEQYF	TRBD1	TRBV6-1	TRBJ2-7	NA
TGCGCCAGCAGCCAGACAGGGGGGATTGCGACCCCTGAAGCTTTCTTT	CASSQTGGIATPEAFF	TRBD1	TRBV5-1	TRBJ1-1	NA
TGTGCCAGCAGCCGAACAATGACTGGCCGCTACGAGCAGTACTTC	CASSRTMTGRYEQYF	NA	TRBV14	TRBJ2-7	few
TGCGCCAGCAGCTCTGGACAGGGCAATCAGCCCCAGCATTTT	CASSSGQGNQPQHF	TRBD1	TRBV5-1	TRBJ1-5	NA
TGTGCCAGCAGCTTACAGGGCTTTGGAAACACCATATATTTT	CASSLQGFGNTIYF	NA	TRBV7-9	TRBJ1-3	NA
TGTGCCAGCAGCGCAGCCGACAGGGATACCGGGGAGCTGTTTTTT	CASSAADRDTGELFF	TRBD1	TRBV9	TRBJ2-2	NA
TGTGCCAGCAGCTTCGCGGGGCAAGAGACCCAGTACTTC	CASSFAGQETQYF	NA	TRBV11-2	TRBJ2-5	few